Below are 5 T cell receptor beta chains sequenced from a single sample in a study of cytomegalovirus exposure and HLA in healthy donors. The PCR made use of 60 Vbeta and 13 Jbeta primers. Sequencing used immunoSEQ multiplex PCR; TCRdb keeps in-frame clones, though not all of them. The sample shows approximately 200,000 clones, more than 60% of them seen only once. The sample taken for sequencing was PBMCs. The receptors were gathered from a girl between 2 and 10 years old in good health and CMV-seronegative.

This rearrangement joins TRBV4-2 to TRBJ1-3; D remains unclear. Between the trimmed V and J ends, which lost 0 bases and 3 bases, there was a span of 3 bases. This CDR3 is built from 13 residues. Germline assignment: CDR1 LGHNA and CDR2 YNFKEQ. Here the CDR3 reads CASSQDIGNTIYF. In DNA, the CDR3 is TGTGCCAGCAGCCAAGATATTGGAAACACCATATATTTT.

This clone was seen a single time. The chain combines TRBV15 with TRBJ2-5; no reliable D call. V lost 1 base and J lost 4, with 10 bases in between. The germline gives CDR1 LNHNV, CDR2 YYDKDF (reference sequence). This CDR3 is 14 amino acids long. The CDR3 DNA follows: TGTGCCACCAGCAGAGCTCACAGTAGAGAGACCCAGTACTTC. Its translation is CATSRAHSRETQYF.

This clone occurred a few times. DNA for the CDR3: TGTGCCAGCACCAGCGGGACAGGGGGCAGCGAGCAGTACTTC. Translating it yields CASTSGTGGSEQYF. This rearrangement joins TRBV2 to TRBJ2-7; 12 bases match TRBD1. The CDR3 sequence is 14 residues long. V shed 7 bases and J 6 bases; nucleotides not matched to a gene: 7. Germline V gene lookup returns CDR1 SNHLY and CDR2 FYNNEI. Full variable domain (rest looked up from reference TRBV2 and TRBJ2-7): EPEVTQTPSHQVTQMGQEVILRCVPISNHLYFYWYRQILGQKVEFLVSFYNNEISEKSEIFDDQFSVERPDGSNFTLKIRSTKLEDSAMYFCASTSGTGGSEQYFGPGTRLTVT.

The rearrangement links TRBV2 to TRBJ2-1; 7 bases align to TRBD2. The CDR3 runs to 15 residues. Germline V gene sequence: CDR1 SNHLY, CDR2 FYNNEI. V shed 6 bases and J 4 bases; nucleotides not matched to a gene: 9. As DNA, the CDR3 is TGTGCCAGCAGGGTAAGCGGGATAAGGTACAATGAGCAGTTCTTC. This gives the protein CASRVSGIRYNEQFF.

The chain employs TRBV4-2 and TRBJ2-7, with 11 nucleotides matching TRBD2. Germline CDR1 is LGHNA and CDR2 is YNFKEQ. The CDR3 is 17 amino acids. The V segment lost 1 base and the J segment 2 bases; nucleotides outside the gene matches: 7. CDR3: CASSQGITSGSTYEQYF. As DNA, the CDR3 is TGTGCCAGCAGCCAAGGTATTACTAGCGGGAGTACCTACGAGCAGTACTTC.